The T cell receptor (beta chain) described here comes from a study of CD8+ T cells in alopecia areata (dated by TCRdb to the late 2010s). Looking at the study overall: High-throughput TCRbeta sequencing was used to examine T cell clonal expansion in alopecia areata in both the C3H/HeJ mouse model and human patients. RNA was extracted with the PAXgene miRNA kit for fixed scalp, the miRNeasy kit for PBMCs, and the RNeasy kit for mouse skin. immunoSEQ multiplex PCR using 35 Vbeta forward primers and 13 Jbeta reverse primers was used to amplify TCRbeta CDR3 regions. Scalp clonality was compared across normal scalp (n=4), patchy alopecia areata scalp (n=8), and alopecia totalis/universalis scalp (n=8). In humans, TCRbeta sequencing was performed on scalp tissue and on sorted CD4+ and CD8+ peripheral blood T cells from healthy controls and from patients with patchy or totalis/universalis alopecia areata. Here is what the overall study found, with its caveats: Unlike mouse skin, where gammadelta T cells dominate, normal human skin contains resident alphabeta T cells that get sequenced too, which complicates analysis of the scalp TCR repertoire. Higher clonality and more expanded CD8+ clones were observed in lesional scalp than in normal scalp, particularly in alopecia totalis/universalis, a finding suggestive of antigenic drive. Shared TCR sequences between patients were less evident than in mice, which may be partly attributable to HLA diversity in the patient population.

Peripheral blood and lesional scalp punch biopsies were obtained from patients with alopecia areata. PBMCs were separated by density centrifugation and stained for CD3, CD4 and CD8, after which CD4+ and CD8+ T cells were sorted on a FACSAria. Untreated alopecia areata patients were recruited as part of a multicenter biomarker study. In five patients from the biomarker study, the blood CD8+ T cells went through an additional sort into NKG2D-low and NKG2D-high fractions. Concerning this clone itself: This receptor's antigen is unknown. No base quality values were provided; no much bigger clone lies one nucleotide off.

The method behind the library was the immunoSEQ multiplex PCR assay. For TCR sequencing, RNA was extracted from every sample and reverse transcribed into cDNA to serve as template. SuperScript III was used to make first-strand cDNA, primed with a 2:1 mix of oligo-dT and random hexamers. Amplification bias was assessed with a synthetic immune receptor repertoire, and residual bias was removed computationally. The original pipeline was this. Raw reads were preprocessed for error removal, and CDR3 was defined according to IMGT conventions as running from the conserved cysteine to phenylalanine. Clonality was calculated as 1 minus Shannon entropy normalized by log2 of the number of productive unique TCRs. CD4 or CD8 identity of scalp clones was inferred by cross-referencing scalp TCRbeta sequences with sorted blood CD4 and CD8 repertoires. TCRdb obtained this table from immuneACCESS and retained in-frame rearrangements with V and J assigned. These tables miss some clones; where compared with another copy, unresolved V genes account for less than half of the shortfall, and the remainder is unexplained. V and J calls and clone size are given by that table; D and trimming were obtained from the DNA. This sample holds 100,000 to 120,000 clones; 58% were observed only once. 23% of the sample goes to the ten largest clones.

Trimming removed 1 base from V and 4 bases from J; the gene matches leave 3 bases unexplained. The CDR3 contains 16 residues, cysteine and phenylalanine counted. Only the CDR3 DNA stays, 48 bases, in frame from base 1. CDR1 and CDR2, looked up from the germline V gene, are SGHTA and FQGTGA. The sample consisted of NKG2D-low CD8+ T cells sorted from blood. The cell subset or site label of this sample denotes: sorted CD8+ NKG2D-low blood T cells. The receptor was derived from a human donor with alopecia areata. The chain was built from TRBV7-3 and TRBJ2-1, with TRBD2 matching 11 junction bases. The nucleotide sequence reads TGTGCCAGCAGCTTAAGATTAGCGGGAGGGTACAATGAGCAGTTCTTC. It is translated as CASSLRLAGGYNEQFF.